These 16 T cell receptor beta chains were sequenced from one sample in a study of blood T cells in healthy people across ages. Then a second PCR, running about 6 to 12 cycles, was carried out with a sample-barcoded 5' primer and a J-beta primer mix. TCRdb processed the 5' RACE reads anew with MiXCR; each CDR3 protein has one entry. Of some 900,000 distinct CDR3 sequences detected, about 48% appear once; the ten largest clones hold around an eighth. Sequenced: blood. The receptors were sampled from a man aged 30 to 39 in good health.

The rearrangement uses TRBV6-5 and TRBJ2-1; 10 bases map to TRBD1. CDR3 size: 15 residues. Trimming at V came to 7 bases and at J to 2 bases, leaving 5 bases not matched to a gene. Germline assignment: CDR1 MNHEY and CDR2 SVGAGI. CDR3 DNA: TGTGCCAGCAAAGCGGGACAGGGGCCCTACAATGAGCAGTTCTTC. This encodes CASKAGQGPYNEQFF.

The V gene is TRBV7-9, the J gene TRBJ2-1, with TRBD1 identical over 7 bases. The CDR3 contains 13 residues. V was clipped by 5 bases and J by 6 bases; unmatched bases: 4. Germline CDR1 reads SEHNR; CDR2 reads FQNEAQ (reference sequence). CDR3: CASSVSGGNEQFF. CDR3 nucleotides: TGTGCCAGCAGCGTCTCAGGGGGCAATGAGCAGTTCTTC.

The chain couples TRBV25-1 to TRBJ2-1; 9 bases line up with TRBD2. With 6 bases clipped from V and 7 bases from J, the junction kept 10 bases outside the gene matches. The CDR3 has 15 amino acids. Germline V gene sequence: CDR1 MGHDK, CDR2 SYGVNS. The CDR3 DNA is TGTGCCAGCAGCTCCTTGGCGGGGGGGCATAATGAGCAGTTCTTC. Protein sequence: CASSSLAGGHNEQFF.

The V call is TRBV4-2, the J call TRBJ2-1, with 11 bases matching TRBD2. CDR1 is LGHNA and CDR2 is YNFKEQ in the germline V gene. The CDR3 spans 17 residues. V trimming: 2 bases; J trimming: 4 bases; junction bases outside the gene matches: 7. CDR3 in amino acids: CASSQPTRTSGYNEQFF. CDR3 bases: TGTGCCAGCAGCCAACCAACTCGGACTAGCGGGTACAATGAGCAGTTCTTC.

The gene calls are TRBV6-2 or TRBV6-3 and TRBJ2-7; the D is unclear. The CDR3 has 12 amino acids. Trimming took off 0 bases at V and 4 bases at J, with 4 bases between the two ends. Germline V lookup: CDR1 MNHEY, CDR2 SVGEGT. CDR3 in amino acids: CASSYSLYEQYF. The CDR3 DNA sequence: TGTGCCAGCAGTTACTCGCTGTACGAGCAGTACTTC.

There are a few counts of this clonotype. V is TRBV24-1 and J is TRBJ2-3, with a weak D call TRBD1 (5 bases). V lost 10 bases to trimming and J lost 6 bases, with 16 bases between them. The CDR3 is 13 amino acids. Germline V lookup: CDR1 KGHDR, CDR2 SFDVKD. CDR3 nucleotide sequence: TGTGCCACTGCCCCTCAGGGTTTCGATACGCAGTATTTT. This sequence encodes CATAPQGFDTQYF.

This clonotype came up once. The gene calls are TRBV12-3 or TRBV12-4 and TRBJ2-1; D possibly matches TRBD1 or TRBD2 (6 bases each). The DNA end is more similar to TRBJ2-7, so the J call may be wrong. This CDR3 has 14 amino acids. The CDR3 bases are TGTGCCAGCAGTTTTCCGGGGGCCATAAATGAGCAGTACTTC. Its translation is CASSFPGAINEQYF.

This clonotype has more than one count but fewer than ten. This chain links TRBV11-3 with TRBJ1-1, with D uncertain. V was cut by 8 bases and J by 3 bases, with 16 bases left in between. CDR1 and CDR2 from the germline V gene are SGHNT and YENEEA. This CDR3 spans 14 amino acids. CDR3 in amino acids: CASGRGSWDTEAFF. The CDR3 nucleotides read TGTGCCAGCGGAAGAGGGAGCTGGGACACTGAAGCTTTCTTT.

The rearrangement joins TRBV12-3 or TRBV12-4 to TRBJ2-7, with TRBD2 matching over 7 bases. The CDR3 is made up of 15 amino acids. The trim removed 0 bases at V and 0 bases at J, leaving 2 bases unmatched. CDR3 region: CASSLASSGSYEQYF. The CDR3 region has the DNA TGTGCCAGCAGTTTAGCGTCTAGCGGCTCCTACGAGCAGTACTTC.

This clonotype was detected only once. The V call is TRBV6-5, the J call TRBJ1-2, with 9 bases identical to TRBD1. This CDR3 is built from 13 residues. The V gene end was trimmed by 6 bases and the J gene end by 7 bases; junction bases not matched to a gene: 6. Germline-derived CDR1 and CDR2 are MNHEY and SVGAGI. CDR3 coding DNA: TGTGCCAGCAGGCAGGGACAGGGCGTTGGCTACACCTTC. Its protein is CASRQGQGVGYTF.

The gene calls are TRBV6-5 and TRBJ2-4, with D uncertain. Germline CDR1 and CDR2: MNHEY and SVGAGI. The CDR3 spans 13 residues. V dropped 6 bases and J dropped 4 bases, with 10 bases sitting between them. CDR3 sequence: CASSQPSKNIQYF. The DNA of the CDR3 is TGTGCCAGCAGCCAACCATCGAAAAACATTCAGTACTTC.

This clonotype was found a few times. In nucleotides, the CDR3 is TGCGCCAGCAGCCAAGAACAGGGGCTCACTGAAGCTTTCTTT. This translates into CASSQEQGLTEAFF. V and J are TRBV4-1 and TRBJ1-1; 7 positions agree with TRBD1. CDR3 length equals 14 residues. J gave up 4 bases and V 0 bases, and 2 bases lay outside the gene matches. Germline loops: CDR1 MGHRA, CDR2 YSYEKL.

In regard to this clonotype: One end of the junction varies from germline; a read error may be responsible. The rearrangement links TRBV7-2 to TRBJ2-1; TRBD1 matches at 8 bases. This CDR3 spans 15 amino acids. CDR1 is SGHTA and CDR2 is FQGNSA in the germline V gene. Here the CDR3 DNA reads TGTGCCAGCAGCCCCCGGACAGGGCCCTACGATGAGCAGTTCTTC. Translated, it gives CASSPRTGPYDEQFF.

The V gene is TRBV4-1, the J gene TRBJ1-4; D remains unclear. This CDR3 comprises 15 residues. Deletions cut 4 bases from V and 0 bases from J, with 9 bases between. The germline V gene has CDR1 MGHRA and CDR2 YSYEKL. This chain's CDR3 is CASSPGSSTNEKLFF. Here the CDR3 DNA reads TGCGCCAGCAGCCCGGGGTCCTCAACTAATGAAAAACTGTTTTTT.

The CDR3 spells CSARTPTYNEQYF. CDR3 sequence (DNA): TGCAGTGCCCGGACCCCCACCTACAATGAGCAGTACTTC. The chain has TRBV20-1 and TRBJ2-1, with D unresolved. The J call could be wrong; TRBJ2-7 is a better fit for the DNA end. This CDR3 has 13 residues. The germline CDR1 and CDR2 sequences are DFQATT and SNEGSKA (reference sequence).

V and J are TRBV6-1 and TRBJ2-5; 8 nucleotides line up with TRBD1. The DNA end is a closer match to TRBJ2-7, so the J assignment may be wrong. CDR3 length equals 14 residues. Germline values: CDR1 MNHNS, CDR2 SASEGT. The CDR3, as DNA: TGTGCCAGCAGTCGGACAGGGCCAAGGGACGAGCAGTACTTC. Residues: CASSRTGPRDEQYF.